This TCR beta chain is from a study of cytomegalovirus exposure and HLA in healthy donors. PCR involved 60 Vbeta and 13 Jbeta primers. Assay: immunoSEQ multiplex PCR; the TCRdb copy retains only in-frame clones and omits some. The repertoire holds 150,000 or so clones, with 73% as singletons. The V and J ends lost 1 base and 9 bases respectively, with 22 bases between them. CDR3 length: 18 residues. From germline, CDR1 is SGHNT and CDR2 YENEEA. The chain joins TRBV11-3 to TRBJ1-6; perhaps TRBD1 as D (5 bases). Sequencing was performed on PBMCs. The TCR originated in a woman younger than 35 in good health and CMV-seronegative. Here the CDR3 DNA reads TGTGCCAGCAGCTTAGTAGGGGCGTCCCTCGGGCGTCTTTCACCCCTCCACTTT. Its translation is CASSLVGASLGRLSPLHF.